This T cell receptor (beta chain) was sequenced in a study of CD8+CD57+ T cells in acquired aplastic anemia. About this clonotype: Antigen unknown.

Genomic DNA, the template, was used for profiling of the TCR beta VDJ and CDR3. TCRdb recomputed calls from the reads with MiXCR, one row per CDR3 protein. The data contain hundreds of thousands of distinct CDR3 sequences, 82% of them singletons. For sequencing, patients were chosen who had shown expansion of CD8+CD57+ cells by flow cytometry. The patients, all of them, had severe acquired aplastic anemia. Regarding the study as a whole: No significant patient-versus-control difference appeared in CD8+ Simpson's diversity. Sharing between patients and controls was observed for twenty-nine CD8+ CDR3 sequences.

This TCR came from a human donor with aplastic anemia. What was sequenced was sorted CD4+, CD8+, or CD8+CD57+ T cells (not recorded which) from PBMCs.

CDR3 loop: CASGGGGQSTDTQYF. As DNA, the CDR3 is TGTGCCAGCGGAGGAGGGGGACAGAGCACAGATACGCAGTATTTT. The chain uses TRBV9 and TRBJ2-3, with D possibly being TRBD1 (7 bases). The V and J ends lost 7 bases and 0 bases respectively, with 15 bases between them. The CDR3 totals 15 residues. The germline gives CDR1 SGDLS, CDR2 YYNGEE.